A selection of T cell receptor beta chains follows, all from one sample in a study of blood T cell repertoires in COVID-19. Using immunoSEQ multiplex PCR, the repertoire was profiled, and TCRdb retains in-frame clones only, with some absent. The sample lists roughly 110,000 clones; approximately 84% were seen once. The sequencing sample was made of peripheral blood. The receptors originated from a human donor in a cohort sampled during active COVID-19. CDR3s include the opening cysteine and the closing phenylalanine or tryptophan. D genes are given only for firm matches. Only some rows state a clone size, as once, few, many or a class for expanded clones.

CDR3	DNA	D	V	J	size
CASRFSGANVLTF	TGTGCCAGCCGGTTTTCTGGGGCCAACGTCCTGACTTTC	-	TRBV19	TRBJ2-6	-
CASSYSQLGDSPLHF	TGTGCCAGCAGTTACTCGCAGCTCGGAGATTCACCCCTCCACTTT	-	TRBV6-5	TRBJ1-6	-
CASSPGILAKNIQYF	TGTGCCAGCTCCCCCGGGATATTAGCCAAAAACATTCAGTACTTC	-	TRBV18	TRBJ2-4	-
CSASGGLAGHNEQFF	TGCAGTGCTAGTGGCGGTCTAGCGGGACACAATGAGCAGTTCTTC	TRBD2	TRBV20-1	TRBJ2-1	few
CASSSPGQGYTDTQYF	TGTGCCAGCAGCAGTCCGGGACAGGGGTACACAGATACGCAGTATTTT	TRBD1	TRBV5-4	TRBJ2-3	-
CAWSTGTGIYEQYF	TGTGCCTGGAGTACCGGGACAGGGATCTACGAGCAGTACTTC	TRBD1	TRBV30	TRBJ2-7	-
CASSSSWGQRYF	TGTGCCAGCAGCTCATCCTGGGGACAGAGGTATTTT	TRBD1	TRBV12-3/TRBV12-4	TRBJ2-3	-
CASSWANTEAFF	TGTGCCAGCAGCTGGGCGAACACTGAAGCTTTCTTT	-	TRBV28	TRBJ1-1	once
CASRGGIHQPQHF	TGTGCCAGTAGGGGGGGAATCCATCAGCCCCAGCATTTT	-	TRBV19	TRBJ1-5	few
CAISVKTGRNTEAFF	TGTGCCATCAGTGTGAAGACAGGGAGGAACACTGAAGCTTTCTTT	TRBD1	TRBV10-3	TRBJ1-1	few
CASSPSGQGALETQYF	TGTGCCAGCAGCCCCTCGGGACAGGGGGCCCTCGAGACCCAGTACTTC	TRBD1	TRBV7-2	TRBJ2-5	few
CASSFGQGGEKLFF	TGTGCCAGCAGCTTTGGACAGGGGGGCGAAAAACTGTTTTTT	TRBD1	TRBV7-2	TRBJ1-4	-
CASSQKATQYF	TGTGCCAGCAGCCAGAAAGCGACCCAGTACTTC	-	TRBV7-8	TRBJ2-5	-
CASSPIGTANYGYTF	TGTGCCAGTAGTCCAATTGGGACAGCAAACTATGGCTACACCTTC	TRBD1	TRBV19	TRBJ1-2	-
CASSENVLRDSVLRPQHF	TGTGCCAGCAGTGAAAATGTCCTCCGGGACAGTGTTTTAAGGCCCCAGCATTTT	TRBD1	TRBV6-1	TRBJ1-5	-
CASTRSTAGNTIYF	TGTGCCAGCACCAGGAGCACGGCCGGAAACACCATATATTTT	-	TRBV7-9	TRBJ1-3	-
CASSLTNNYGYTF	TGTGCCAGCAGTTTAACAAATAACTATGGCTACACCTTC	-	TRBV12-3/TRBV12-4	TRBJ1-2	-
CASSSNRGVAQYF	TGTGCCAGTAGTTCAAACAGGGGCGTCGCGCAGTATTTT	TRBD1	TRBV19	TRBJ2-3	-